This paragraph covers one T cell receptor beta chain sequence. These data come from a study of control samples from healthy donors and cancer patients. Sequenced by immunoSEQ multiplex PCR; TCRdb stores in-frame clones only, minus some. The table records 120,000 to 150,000 clones, roughly 89% of them present only once. There are 15 residues in the CDR3. CDR1 LNHDA and CDR2 SQIVND come from the germline V gene (reference sequence). Trimming cost V 5 bases and J 4 bases; bases outside gene matches: 10. V gene TRBV19 combines with J gene TRBJ1-2; 7 positions agree with TRBD1. The sample consisted of blood. This TCR derives from a young man in good health. This CDR3 is CASSGATGSGYGYTF. Written as DNA, the CDR3 is TGTGCCAGTAGTGGCGCGACAGGGTCTGGCTATGGCTACACCTTC.